A selection of T cell receptor beta chains follows, all from one sample in a study of cytomegalovirus exposure and HLA in healthy donors. Some clones are missing from TCRdb's copy, which holds only in-frame ones; the method was immunoSEQ multiplex PCR. The data contain some 71,000 clones, approximately 74% of them singletons. The specimen sequenced was PBMCs. Receptors were obtained from a woman aged 25-40 years in good health and CMV-seropositive. Both conserved end residues are part of each CDR3. A D gene is named only where the DNA matches it firmly. Expanded clones are given a class, and other clones once, few, many or no size at all.

clone size: NA; D gene: TRBD1; J gene: TRBJ2-4; V gene: TRBV5-4; CDR3 protein: CASSLNRGANIQYF; CDR3 DNA: TGTGCCAGCAGCTTGAACAGGGGCGCAAACATTCAGTACTTC
clone size: few; D gene: NA; J gene: TRBJ2-3; V gene: TRBV4-3; CDR3 protein: CASSQRGGFDTQYF; CDR3 DNA: TGCGCCAGCAGCCAAAGGGGAGGTTTCGATACGCAGTATTTT
clone size: NA; D gene: NA; J gene: TRBJ2-1; V gene: TRBV7-2; CDR3 protein: CASSLSTRSGYNEQFF; CDR3 DNA: TGTGCCAGCAGCTTATCGACTAGATCTGGTTACAATGAGCAGTTCTTC
clone size: NA; D gene: TRBD2; J gene: TRBJ2-3; V gene: TRBV25-1; CDR3 protein: CASSDAGGVGTQYF; CDR3 DNA: TGTGCCAGCAGTGATGCGGGAGGGGTCGGTACGCAGTATTTT
clone size: NA; D gene: TRBD2; J gene: TRBJ2-7; V gene: TRBV5-6; CDR3 protein: CASSGLGLAGEVSYEQYF; CDR3 DNA: TGTGCCAGCAGCGGTCTTGGGTTAGCGGGAGAGGTATCCTACGAGCAGTACTTC
clone size: NA; D gene: NA; J gene: TRBJ1-2; V gene: TRBV25-1; CDR3 protein: CASSEYGAMVYTF; CDR3 DNA: TGTGCCAGCAGTGAATATGGAGCTATGGTCTACACCTTC
clone size: once; D gene: TRBD2; J gene: TRBJ2-5; V gene: TRBV30; CDR3 protein: CAWSVNWGLAGQETQYF; CDR3 DNA: TGTGCCTGGAGTGTAAATTGGGGACTAGCGGGCCAAGAGACCCAGTACTTC
clone size: NA; D gene: NA; J gene: TRBJ2-1; V gene: TRBV15; CDR3 protein: CATSSGADEQFF; CDR3 DNA: TGTGCCACCAGTTCCGGAGCGGATGAGCAGTTCTTC
clone size: few; D gene: NA; J gene: TRBJ2-7; V gene: TRBV2; CDR3 protein: CASRKGVGGGGGEQYF; CDR3 DNA: TGTGCCAGCAGGAAAGGTGTAGGTGGGGGGGGCGGCGAGCAGTACTTC
clone size: NA; D gene: NA; J gene: TRBJ2-3; V gene: TRBV30; CDR3 protein: CAWSVLVRADTQYF; CDR3 DNA: TGTGCCTGGAGTGTCCTAGTTCGCGCAGATACGCAGTATTTT
clone size: NA; D gene: TRBD2; J gene: TRBJ2-1; V gene: TRBV19; CDR3 protein: CASLLAGGDEQFF; CDR3 DNA: TGTGCCAGTCTTCTAGCGGGAGGGGATGAGCAGTTCTTC
clone size: NA; D gene: NA; J gene: TRBJ2-3; V gene: TRBV11-2; CDR3 protein: CASSLVWGGRTDTQYF; CDR3 DNA: TGTGCCAGCAGCTTAGTGTGGGGAGGAAGGACAGATACGCAGTATTTT
clone size: NA; D gene: TRBD1; J gene: TRBJ2-7; V gene: TRBV7-2; CDR3 protein: CASSSNRGGAYEQYF; CDR3 DNA: TGTGCCAGCAGCTCGAACAGGGGTGGCGCCTACGAGCAGTACTTC
clone size: NA; D gene: TRBD1; J gene: TRBJ1-1; V gene: TRBV28; CDR3 protein: CASRQRDRANTEAFF; CDR3 DNA: TGTGCCAGCAGGCAAAGGGACAGGGCGAACACTGAAGCTTTCTTT
clone size: NA; D gene: TRBD2; J gene: TRBJ2-7; V gene: TRBV29-1; CDR3 protein: CSVGLAGGAYEQYF; CDR3 DNA: TGCAGCGTTGGGCTAGCGGGAGGGGCCTACGAGCAGTACTTC
clone size: NA; D gene: NA; J gene: TRBJ1-1; V gene: TRBV28; CDR3 protein: CASSLYIDTEAFF; CDR3 DNA: TGTGCCAGCAGTTTGTACATCGACACTGAAGCTTTCTTT
clone size: NA; D gene: TRBD2; J gene: TRBJ2-1; V gene: TRBV6-1; CDR3 protein: CASSAGTSGRTNEQFF; CDR3 DNA: TGTGCCAGCAGTGCGGGGACTAGCGGGAGGACCAATGAGCAGTTCTTC
clone size: NA; D gene: TRBD1; J gene: TRBJ2-7; V gene: TRBV6-5; CDR3 protein: CASRARGQGSEQYF; CDR3 DNA: TGTGCCAGCAGGGCTAGAGGACAGGGGAGCGAGCAGTACTTC
clone size: NA; D gene: TRBD2; J gene: TRBJ2-4; V gene: TRBV7-9; CDR3 protein: CASSSLALAKNIQYF; CDR3 DNA: TGTGCCAGCAGCTCACTAGCGTTAGCCAAAAACATTCAGTACTTC
clone size: NA; D gene: NA; J gene: TRBJ1-1; V gene: TRBV5-1; CDR3 protein: CASSLEEVGSTEAFF; CDR3 DNA: TGCGCCAGCAGCTTGGAGGAGGTTGGTTCCACTGAAGCTTTCTTT
clone size: few; D gene: NA; J gene: TRBJ2-3; V gene: TRBV27; CDR3 protein: CASSLRVESDTQYF; CDR3 DNA: TGTGCCAGCAGTTTACGGGTGGAATCTGATACGCAGTATTTT
clone size: NA; D gene: NA; J gene: TRBJ1-1; V gene: TRBV28; CDR3 protein: CASSLESEAFF; CDR3 DNA: TGTGCCAGCAGTTTAGAGTCTGAAGCTTTCTTT
clone size: NA; D gene: NA; J gene: TRBJ2-3; V gene: TRBV18; CDR3 protein: CASSPQSTDTQYF; CDR3 DNA: TGTGCCAGCTCACCCCAAAGCACAGATACGCAGTATTTT
clone size: NA; D gene: TRBD1; J gene: TRBJ2-7; V gene: TRBV29-1; CDR3 protein: CSVEGTGLPPEQYF; CDR3 DNA: TGCAGCGTTGAAGGGACAGGCCTTCCCCCGGAGCAGTACTTC
clone size: NA; D gene: NA; J gene: TRBJ2-1; V gene: TRBV5-1; CDR3 protein: CASSGGPDLISNEQFF; CDR3 DNA: TGCGCCAGCAGCGGAGGCCCGGACCTAATAAGCAATGAGCAGTTCTTC
clone size: NA; D gene: TRBD2; J gene: TRBJ2-7; V gene: TRBV7-9; CDR3 protein: CASSPLGGLAGDEQYF; CDR3 DNA: TGTGCCAGCAGCCCACTAGGAGGACTAGCGGGAGACGAGCAGTACTTC
clone size: once; D gene: TRBD2; J gene: TRBJ2-1; V gene: TRBV30; CDR3 protein: CAWIKITYYSGSSQKVRGNEQFF; CDR3 DNA: TGTGCCTGGATCAAAATTACCTACTACAGCGGGAGCAGTCAAAAGGTGCGGGGCAATGAGCAGTTCTTC
clone size: NA; D gene: TRBD1; J gene: TRBJ1-1; V gene: TRBV6-5; CDR3 protein: CASSSLTGGNTEAFF; CDR3 DNA: TGTGCCAGCAGTTCTCTGACAGGGGGAAACACTGAAGCTTTCTTT
clone size: NA; D gene: NA; J gene: TRBJ2-2; V gene: TRBV28; CDR3 protein: CASKLRAGELFF; CDR3 DNA: TGTGCCAGCAAATTACGAGCGGGCGAGCTGTTTTTT
clone size: NA; D gene: NA; J gene: TRBJ2-7; V gene: TRBV12-5; CDR3 protein: CASGLSGSYEQYF; CDR3 DNA: TGTGCTAGTGGTTTGTCCGGGTCCTACGAGCAGTACTTC
clone size: NA; D gene: NA; J gene: TRBJ2-2; V gene: TRBV9; CDR3 protein: CASSVAAGHNTGELFF; CDR3 DNA: TGTGCCAGCAGCGTAGCCGCGGGGCATAACACCGGGGAGCTGTTTTTT
clone size: few; D gene: TRBD2; J gene: TRBJ2-1; V gene: TRBV29-1; CDR3 protein: CSVVGTSGSVVYNEQFF; CDR3 DNA: TGCAGCGTTGTTGGGACTAGCGGGAGCGTGGTCTACAATGAGCAGTTCTTC
clone size: NA; D gene: TRBD1; J gene: TRBJ1-1; V gene: TRBV30; CDR3 protein: CAWRRTGGTEAFF; CDR3 DNA: TGTGCCTGGAGGCGGACAGGGGGCACTGAAGCTTTCTTT
clone size: NA; D gene: NA; J gene: TRBJ2-3; V gene: TRBV4-1; CDR3 protein: CASSQERQQVDTQYF; CDR3 DNA: TGCGCCAGCAGCCAAGAGCGACAGCAAGTAGATACGCAGTATTTT
clone size: NA; D gene: TRBD1; J gene: TRBJ1-4; V gene: TRBV28; CDR3 protein: CASSLQTGASVF; CDR3 DNA: TGTGCCAGCAGTTTGCAAACAGGGGCCTCGGTTTTT
clone size: few; D gene: NA; J gene: TRBJ2-3; V gene: TRBV15; CDR3 protein: CATSRGSDTDTQYF; CDR3 DNA: TGTGCCACCAGCAGAGGCAGCGACACAGATACGCAGTATTTT
clone size: NA; D gene: NA; J gene: TRBJ2-7; V gene: TRBV19; CDR3 protein: CASSNGLLYEQYF; CDR3 DNA: TGTGCCAGTAGTAATGGCCTTCTCTACGAGCAGTACTTC
clone size: NA; D gene: TRBD2; J gene: TRBJ2-7; V gene: TRBV11-2; CDR3 protein: CASSLGGGEYYEQYF; CDR3 DNA: TGTGCCAGCAGCTTAGGTGGGGGGGAGTACTACGAGCAGTACTTC
clone size: NA; D gene: NA; J gene: TRBJ1-1; V gene: TRBV14; CDR3 protein: CASSQGSSRRNTEAFF; CDR3 DNA: TGTGCCAGCAGCCAAGGGAGTTCCCGGAGGAACACTGAAGCTTTCTTT
clone size: NA; D gene: NA; J gene: TRBJ1-2; V gene: TRBV7-9; CDR3 protein: CASSTRRTNGYTF; CDR3 DNA: TGTGCCAGCAGCACAAGACGGACTAATGGCTACACCTTC
clone size: NA; D gene: NA; J gene: TRBJ1-1; V gene: TRBV19; CDR3 protein: CASRILGGWRAFF; CDR3 DNA: TGTGCCAGTAGGATCCTAGGGGGTTGGAGGGCTTTCTTT
clone size: NA; D gene: NA; J gene: TRBJ2-5; V gene: TRBV7-2; CDR3 protein: CASSLGRTKETQYF; CDR3 DNA: TGTGCCAGCAGCTTAGGACGGACAAAAGAGACCCAGTACTTC
clone size: NA; D gene: NA; J gene: TRBJ1-2; V gene: TRBV6-6; CDR3 protein: CASNQPRGNYGYTF; CDR3 DNA: TGTGCCAGCAACCAACCGAGGGGGAACTATGGCTACACCTTC
clone size: NA; D gene: NA; J gene: TRBJ2-7; V gene: TRBV4-1; CDR3 protein: CASSQGSDFYEQYF; CDR3 DNA: TGCGCCAGCAGCCAAGGCTCGGACTTTTACGAGCAGTACTTC
clone size: NA; D gene: NA; J gene: TRBJ2-7; V gene: TRBV29-1; CDR3 protein: CSTRDIYEQYF; CDR3 DNA: TGCAGCACTCGGGACATCTACGAGCAGTACTTC
clone size: NA; D gene: NA; J gene: TRBJ1-1; V gene: TRBV21-1; CDR3 protein: CASSPPGRTGVENTEAFF; CDR3 DNA: TGTGCCAGCAGCCCCCCTGGAAGGACAGGGGTCGAGAACACTGAAGCTTTCTTT
clone size: NA; D gene: NA; J gene: TRBJ2-1; V gene: TRBV29-1; CDR3 protein: CSVETPRDEQFF; CDR3 DNA: TGCAGCGTTGAAACCCCCCGCGATGAGCAGTTCTTC
clone size: NA; D gene: NA; J gene: TRBJ2-7; V gene: TRBV18; CDR3 protein: CASSAEGREQYF; CDR3 DNA: TGTGCCAGCTCAGCGGAGGGGAGAGAGCAGTACTTC
clone size: NA; D gene: NA; J gene: TRBJ1-6; V gene: TRBV30; CDR3 protein: CATLGRVDSPLHF; CDR3 DNA: TGTGCCACCCTGGGCCGAGTGGATTCACCCCTCCACTTT
clone size: NA; D gene: NA; J gene: TRBJ2-2; V gene: TRBV15; CDR3 protein: CATSRVQVNTGELFF; CDR3 DNA: TGTGCCACCAGCAGAGTACAGGTTAACACCGGGGAGCTGTTTTTT
clone size: NA; D gene: NA; J gene: TRBJ2-7; V gene: TRBV27; CDR3 protein: CASGGHIHEQYF; CDR3 DNA: TGTGCCTCGGGGGGACACATCCACGAGCAGTACTTC